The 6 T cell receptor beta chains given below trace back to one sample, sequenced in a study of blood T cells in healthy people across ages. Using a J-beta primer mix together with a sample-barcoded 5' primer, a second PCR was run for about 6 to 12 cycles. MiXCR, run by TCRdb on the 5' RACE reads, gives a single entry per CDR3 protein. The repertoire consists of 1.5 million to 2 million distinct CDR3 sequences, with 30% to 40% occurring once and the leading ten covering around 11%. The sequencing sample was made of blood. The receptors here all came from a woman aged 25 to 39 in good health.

This chain's CDR3 is CATSARGGLETQYF. In DNA form, the CDR3 reads TGTGCCACCAGCGCTCGGGGGGGCCTGGAGACCCAGTACTTC. The chain couples TRBV15 to TRBJ2-5, with TRBD2 matching over 8 bases. The CDR3 loop spans 14 amino acids. Germline V gene data show CDR1 as LNHNV and CDR2 as YYDKDF (reference sequence). V lost 5 bases, J lost 5 bases, and 7 bases stayed unmatched.

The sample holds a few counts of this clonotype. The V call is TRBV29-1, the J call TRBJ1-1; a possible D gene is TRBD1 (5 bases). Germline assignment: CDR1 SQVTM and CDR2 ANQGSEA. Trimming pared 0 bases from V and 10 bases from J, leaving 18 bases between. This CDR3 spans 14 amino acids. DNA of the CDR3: TGCAGCGTTGAAGATAAAAAGGGGTTCACAGGAGCTTTCTTT. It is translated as CSVEDKKGFTGAFF.

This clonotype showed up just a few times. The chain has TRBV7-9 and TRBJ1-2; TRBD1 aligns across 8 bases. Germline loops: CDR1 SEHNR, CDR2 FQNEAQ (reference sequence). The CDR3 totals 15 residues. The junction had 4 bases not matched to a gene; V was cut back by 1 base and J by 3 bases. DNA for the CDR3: TGTGCCAGCAGCTTAGATCGCAGGGGGCACTATGGCTACACCTTC. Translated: CASSLDRRGHYGYTF.

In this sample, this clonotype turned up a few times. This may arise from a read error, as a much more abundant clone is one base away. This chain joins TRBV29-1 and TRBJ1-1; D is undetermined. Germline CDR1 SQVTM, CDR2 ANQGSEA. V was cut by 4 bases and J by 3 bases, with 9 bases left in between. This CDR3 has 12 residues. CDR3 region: CSVVRGHTEAFF. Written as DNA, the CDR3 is TGCAGCGTTGTAAGAGGGCACACTGAAGCTTTCTTT.

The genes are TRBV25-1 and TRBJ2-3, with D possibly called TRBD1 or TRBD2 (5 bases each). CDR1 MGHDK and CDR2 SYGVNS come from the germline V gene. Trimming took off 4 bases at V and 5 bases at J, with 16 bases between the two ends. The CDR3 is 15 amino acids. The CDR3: CASSGRTIGLDTQYF. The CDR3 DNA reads TGTGCCAGCAGTGGGAGGACAATAGGTCTAGATACGCAGTATTTT.

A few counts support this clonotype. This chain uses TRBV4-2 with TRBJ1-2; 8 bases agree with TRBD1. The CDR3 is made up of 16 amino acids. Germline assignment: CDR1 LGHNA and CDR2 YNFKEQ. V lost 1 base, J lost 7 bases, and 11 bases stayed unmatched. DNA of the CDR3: TGTGCCAGCAGCCAAGGACCGGGACAGGCCTCTGGTGGCTACACCTTC. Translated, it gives CASSQGPGQASGGYTF.